The 6 T cell receptor beta chains below were found in one sample sequenced in a study of T-cell reconstitution after alpha-beta-depleted transplantation in children. Unique molecular identifiers were used in preparing the TCRbeta library. TCRdb reprocessed the PCR reads with MiXCR, giving one entry per CDR3 protein. The sample lists 90,000 to 130,000 distinct CDR3 sequences, almost 6.5% seen once, with more than 20% in the top ten. The sample here was PBMCs, mostly from graft donor cells, taken 360 days after TCRalphabeta/CD19-depleted stem cell transplant. The origin of the receptors is a male patient aged 2 to 9 who had a stem cell transplant for acute lymphoblastic leukemia, so the T cells may come from the graft donor.

This clonotype has a count of ten or more. The chain is built from TRBV6-2 or TRBV6-3 and TRBJ2-1; perhaps TRBD1 as D (6 bases). This CDR3 region has 14 residues. Germline CDR1 reads MNHEY; CDR2 reads SVGEGT. Trimming cost V 5 bases and J 0 bases, with 8 bases left between them. The CDR3 region has the DNA TGTGCCAGCAGTCGGACAGCCTCCTACAATGAGCAGTTCTTC. It specifies CASSRTASYNEQFF.

This clonotype was detected a few times. The chain is built from TRBV10-1 and TRBJ2-2, with 7 bases aligning to TRBD1. Germline-derived CDR1 and CDR2 are WNHNN and SYGVQD (reference sequence). The CDR3 has 15 amino acids. V was clipped by 2 bases and J by 3 bases; unmatched bases: 3. CDR3 DNA: TGCGCCAGCAGTGAGGGGGGACAGTACACCGGGGAGCTGTTTTTT. Its translation is CASSEGGQYTGELFF.

This clonotype was counted at least ten times. The chain couples TRBV4-3 to TRBJ1-1; D is uncertain. There are 15 residues in the CDR3. V lost 0 bases and J 0 bases, leaving 8 bases between the germline ends. CDR1 is LGHNA and CDR2 is YSLEER in the germline V gene. The DNA of the CDR3 is TGCGCCAGCAGCCAAGAGACGAGAATGAACACTGAAGCTTTCTTT. Its protein is CASSQETRMNTEAFF.

This clonotype was picked up a small number of times. The gene calls are TRBV5-6 and TRBJ2-2; 9 nucleotides align to TRBD2. V trimming: 7 bases; J trimming: 7 bases; junction bases outside the gene matches: 11. Germline V gene data show CDR1 as SGHDT and CDR2 as YYEEEE. The CDR3 loop spans 15 amino acids. CDR3 in DNA: TGTGCCAGCTCGGGGCTAGCGGGAAATCACGGGGAGCTGTTTTTT. Amino acids: CASSGLAGNHGELFF. The full variable domain, its missing parts supplied by reference TRBV5-6 and TRBJ2-2, is DAGVTQSPTHLIKTRGQQVTLRCSPKSGHDTVSWYQQALGQGPQFIFQYYEEEERQRGNFPDRFSGHQFPNYSSELNVNALLLGDSALYLCASSGLAGNHGELFFGEGSRLTVL.

In this sample, this clonotype turned up many times. V and J are TRBV29-1 and TRBJ2-5, with D perhaps matching TRBD2 (6 bases). V lost 7 bases to trimming and J lost 8 bases, with 17 bases between them. This CDR3 is built from 12 residues. CDR1 SQVTM and CDR2 ANQGSEA come from the germline V gene. The CDR3 bases are TGCAGCGGAACGACTAGAGCCTCAACCCAGTACTTC. Translating gives CSGTTRASTQYF.

This clonotype was recorded many times. The chain uses TRBV7-9 and TRBJ2-5; TRBD1 matches 7 bases. The CDR3 spans 14 residues. J gave up 5 bases and V 4 bases, and 7 bases lay outside the gene matches. The germline gives CDR1 SEHNR, CDR2 FQNEAQ (reference sequence). The CDR3 spells CASSSWTGGETQYF. Here the CDR3 DNA reads TGTGCCAGCAGCTCCTGGACAGGCGGGGAGACCCAGTACTTC. Looking up the rest from reference TRBV7-9 and TRBJ2-5 gives the full variable domain: DTGVSQNPRHKITKRGQNVTFRCDPISEHNRLYWYRQTLGQGPEFLTYFQNEAQLEKSRLLSDRFSAERPKGSFSTLEIQRTEQGDSAMYLCASSSWTGGETQYFGPGTRLLVL.